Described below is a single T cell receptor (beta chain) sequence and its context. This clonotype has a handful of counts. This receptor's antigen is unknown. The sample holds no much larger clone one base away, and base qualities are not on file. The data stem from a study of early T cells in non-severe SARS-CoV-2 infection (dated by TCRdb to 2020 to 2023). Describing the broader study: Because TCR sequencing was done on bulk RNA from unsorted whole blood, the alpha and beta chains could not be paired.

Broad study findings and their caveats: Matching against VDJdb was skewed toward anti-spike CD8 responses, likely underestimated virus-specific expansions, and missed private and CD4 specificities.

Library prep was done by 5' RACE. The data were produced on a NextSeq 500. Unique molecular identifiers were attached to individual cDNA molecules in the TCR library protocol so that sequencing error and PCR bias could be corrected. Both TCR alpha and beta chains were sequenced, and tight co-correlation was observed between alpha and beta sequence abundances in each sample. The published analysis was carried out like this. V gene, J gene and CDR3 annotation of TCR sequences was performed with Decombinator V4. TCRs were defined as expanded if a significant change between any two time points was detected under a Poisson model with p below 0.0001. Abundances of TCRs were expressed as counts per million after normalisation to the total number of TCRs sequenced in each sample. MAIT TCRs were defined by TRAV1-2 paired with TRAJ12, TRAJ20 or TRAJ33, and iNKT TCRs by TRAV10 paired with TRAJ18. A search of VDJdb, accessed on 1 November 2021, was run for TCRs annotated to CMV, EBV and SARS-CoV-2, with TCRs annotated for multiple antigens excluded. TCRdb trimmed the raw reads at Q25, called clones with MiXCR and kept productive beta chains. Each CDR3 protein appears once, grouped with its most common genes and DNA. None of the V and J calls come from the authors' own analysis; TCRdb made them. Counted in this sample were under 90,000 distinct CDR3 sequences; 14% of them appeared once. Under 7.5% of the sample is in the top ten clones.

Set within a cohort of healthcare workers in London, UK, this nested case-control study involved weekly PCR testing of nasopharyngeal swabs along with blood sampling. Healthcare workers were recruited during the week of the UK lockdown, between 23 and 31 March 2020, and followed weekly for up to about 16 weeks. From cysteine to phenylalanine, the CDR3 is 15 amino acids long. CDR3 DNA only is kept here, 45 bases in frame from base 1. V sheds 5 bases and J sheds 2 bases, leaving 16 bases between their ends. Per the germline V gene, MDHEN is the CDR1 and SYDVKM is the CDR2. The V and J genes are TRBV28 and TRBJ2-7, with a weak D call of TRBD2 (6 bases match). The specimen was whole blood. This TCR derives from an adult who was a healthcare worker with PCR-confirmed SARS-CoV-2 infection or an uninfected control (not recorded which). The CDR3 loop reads CASSPTRGSAYEQYF. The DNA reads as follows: TGTGCCAGCAGTCCTACCCGGGGGTCGGCCTACGAGCAGTACTTC.